These T cell receptor beta chains were read from a single sample in a study of response to subunit inactivated influenza vaccine. TCRdb independently ran MiXCR on the RT-PCR reads; one entry per CDR3 protein. The sample holds 500,000 to 600,000 distinct CDR3 sequences, 11% seen once. These records were also assigned to another study, of T cells expressing NK-cell markers.

Source: PBMCs from blood, taken on the day of vaccination. The receptors were sampled from a man aged 45 to 65 who received an inactivated influenza vaccine. The CDR3 runs from the conserved cysteine through the conserved F or W. The order of the fields is clone size, D gene, J gene, V gene, CDR3 protein, CDR3 DNA. The D gene is left open where the match is weak. Some rows mark clone size as missing; the rest say once, few, many or name a class of expanded clone.

few | TRBD2 | TRBJ2-2 | TRBV6-1 | CASSTLAGGATGTGELFF | TGTGCCAGCAGTACCCTAGCGGGGGGCGCCACGGGCACCGGGGAGCTGTTTTTT
NA | NA | TRBJ1-2 | TRBV20-1 | CSATTLLNYGYTF | TGCAGTGCTACCACCCTTCTCAACTATGGCTACACCTTC
NA | NA | TRBJ2-1 | TRBV4-1 | CASSQEGGPFYNEQFF | TGCGCCAGCAGCCAAGAGGGAGGACCGTTCTACAATGAGCAGTTCTTC
few | NA | TRBJ1-1 | TRBV7-2 | CASSLGWGGMNTEAFF | TGTGCCAGCAGCTTAGGATGGGGTGGGATGAACACTGAAGCTTTCTTT
NA | TRBD1 | TRBJ1-2 | TRBV2 | CASMTVGRGLAYGYTF | TGTGCCAGCATGACAGTGGGCAGGGGGCTGGCCTATGGCTACACCTTC
few | TRBD1 | TRBJ2-3 | TRBV7-9 | CASSRDRGLADTQYF | TGTGCCAGCAGCAGGGACAGGGGGCTAGCAGATACGCAGTATTTT
NA | NA | TRBJ1-1 | TRBV6-2/TRBV6-3 | CASSYRQTNTEAFF | TGTGCCAGCAGTTACCGGCAGACGAACACTGAAGCTTTCTTT
once | NA | TRBJ2-1 | TRBV27 | CASSSYGSSHEQFF | TGTGCCAGCAGTTCGTACGGGAGCTCACATGAGCAGTTCTTC
few | NA | TRBJ1-2 | TRBV7-2 | CASSLYWSDGYTF | TGTGCCAGCAGCTTATATTGGAGCGACGGCTACACCTTC
few | NA | TRBJ2-7 | TRBV28 | CAIQTDSYEQYF | TGTGCCATCCAGACGGATTCCTACGAGCAGTACTTC
many | NA | TRBJ2-7 | TRBV4-1 | CASSQWQGYSYEQYF | TGCGCCAGCAGCCAGTGGCAGGGCTACTCCTACGAGCAGTACTTC
NA | NA | TRBJ1-1 | TRBV29-1 | CSVESYRRNTEAFF | TGCAGCGTTGAAAGCTACAGGAGAAACACTGAAGCTTTCTTT
NA | NA | TRBJ2-4 | TRBV5-6 | CASSTGTANIQYF | TGTGCCAGCAGCACCGGGACGGCAAACATTCAGTACTTC
NA | TRBD2 | TRBJ2-7 | TRBV10-3 | CAISEGAGGSYEQYF | TGTGCCATCAGTGAGGGAGCGGGAGGGTCCTACGAGCAGTACTTC
many | TRBD1 | TRBJ1-2 | TRBV5-8 | CASRLTGGYGYTF | TGTGCCAGCAGGTTAACAGGGGGCTATGGCTACACCTTC
few | TRBD2 | TRBJ2-1 | TRBV5-1 | CASSLVWTSMNEQFF | TGCGCCAGCAGCTTGGTTTGGACTAGCATGAATGAGCAGTTCTTC
few | TRBD2 | TRBJ2-1 | TRBV5-1 | CASSSRLAGYNEQFF | TGCGCCAGCAGCTCCCGACTAGCGGGATACAATGAGCAGTTCTTC
NA | NA | TRBJ2-3 | TRBV5-1 | CASSGKQGNETDTQYF | TGCGCCAGCAGCGGGAAACAGGGAAACGAGACAGATACGCAGTATTTT
few | TRBD2 | TRBJ2-1 | TRBV7-9 | CASSPKRLAVVEQFF | TGTGCCAGCAGCCCAAAAAGACTAGCGGTAGTTGAGCAGTTCTTC
NA | NA | TRBJ1-1 | TRBV6-4 | CASSRGTPNTEAFF | TGTGCCAGCAGTCGCGGGACGCCGAACACTGAAGCTTTCTTT
few | NA | TRBJ2-6 | TRBV6-2/TRBV6-3 | CASSDGGTSGANVLTF | TGTGCCAGCAGTGATGGTGGGACCTCTGGGGCCAACGTCCTGACTTTC
many | TRBD2 | TRBJ2-3 | TRBV6-1 | CASTSFLRENSDTQYF | TGTGCCAGCACCAGCTTTTTGCGGGAGAACTCAGATACGCAGTATTTT
NA | NA | TRBJ2-7 | TRBV29-1 | CSVRQYYEQYF | TGCAGCGTCCGACAGTACTACGAGCAGTACTTC
few | NA | TRBJ2-7 | TRBV20-1 | CSASPREQYF | TGCAGTGCCTCACCTCGCGAGCAGTACTTC
NA | NA | TRBJ2-5 | TRBV12-3/TRBV12-4 | CASSLLTGPQETQYF | TGTGCCAGCAGTTTGCTGACAGGCCCCCAAGAGACCCAGTACTTC
NA | TRBD1 | TRBJ1-1 | TRBV28 | CASSPGGISEVSTEAFF | TGTGCCAGCAGCCCAGGGGGAATTTCGGAGGTTAGCACTGAAGCTTTCTTT
NA | NA | TRBJ2-4 | TRBV12-3/TRBV12-4 | CASSPIRKNIQYF | TGTGCCAGCAGTCCCATTCGAAAAAACATTCAGTACTTC
many | TRBD2 | TRBJ2-1 | TRBV20-1 | CSAITSGRASEQFF | TGCAGTGCTATAACTAGCGGGAGGGCCTCGGAGCAGTTCTTC
few | TRBD2 | TRBJ2-7 | TRBV6-2/TRBV6-3 | CASSFLTGTSGIRGEQYF | TGTGCCAGCAGCTTCTTGACCGGGACTAGCGGGATAAGGGGGGAGCAGTACTTC
few | TRBD1 | TRBJ1-5 | TRBV20-1 | CSARDRVGYQPQHF | TGCAGTGCTAGGGACAGGGTCGGGTATCAGCCCCAGCATTTT
few | NA | TRBJ1-4 | TRBV18 | CASSPAVTASEKLFF | TGTGCCAGCTCACCAGCCGTGACAGCGAGTGAAAAACTGTTTTTT
few | NA | TRBJ2-7 | TRBV28 | CASSLTWGNEQYF | TGTGCCAGCAGCCTTACTTGGGGGAATGAGCAGTACTTC
few | NA | TRBJ1-5 | TRBV6-2/TRBV6-3 | CASTTGTVWGQPQHF | TGTGCCAGCACCACCGGGACCGTATGGGGTCAGCCCCAGCATTTT
NA | NA | TRBJ1-3 | TRBV5-1 | CASMSEAGNTIYF | TGCGCCAGCATGTCCGAGGCTGGAAACACCATATATTTT
many | TRBD2 | TRBJ2-3 | TRBV20-1 | CSAPTGTTHTDTQYF | TGCAGTGCGCCCACCGGGACTACTCACACAGATACGCAGTATTTT
few | NA | TRBJ2-3 | TRBV4-3 | CASSQDRDTDTQYF | TGCGCCAGCAGCCAAGATAGGGACACAGATACGCAGTATTTT
NA | NA | TRBJ2-7 | TRBV7-2 | CASSLDPGGSLEQYF | TGTGCCAGCAGCTTAGATCCTGGGGGATCCCTCGAGCAGTACTTC
few | TRBD2 | TRBJ2-1 | TRBV12-3/TRBV12-4 | CASRYQTSGISYNEQFF | TGTGCCAGCAGATACCAGACTAGCGGGATTTCCTACAATGAGCAGTTCTTC
NA | NA | TRBJ2-7 | TRBV2 | CASSSGPRAEQYF | TGTGCCAGCAGTAGCGGGCCTCGGGCCGAGCAGTACTTC
NA | NA | TRBJ1-2 | TRBV3-1 | CASSPLRGGGGYTF | TGTGCCAGCAGCCCACTCCGGGGGGGCGGCGGCTACACCTTC